This TCR beta chain was documented in a study of shared T cell receptors in the human thymus (dated by TCRdb to the early 2020s). Concerning the study at large: The study investigated the way shared, self-reactive T-cell receptor alpha chains are produced in the human thymus.

The library was produced with the immunoSEQ multiplex PCR assay. TCRdb holds this immuneACCESS table with in-frame rearrangements only. Some clones are missing; in checked studies, unresolved V genes explain under half, and the rest has no known cause. The sample contains some 700,000 clones, 75% to 90% of them found a single time. The ten largest clones take up about 0.0098% of the sample. Trimming removed 0 bases from V and 16 bases from J, leaving 17 bases between the germline ends. From the cysteine up to the phenylalanine, the CDR3 has a length of 13 residues. This entry keeps only the CDR3 DNA: 39 bases, framed from base 1. The germline V gene supplies CDR1 SGHDT and CDR2 YYEEEE. Worth noting for this clone: This receptor's antigen is unknown. No base qualities exist here, and no much larger clone lies one base off it.

In addition, the sample was reused for a study of human thymus T cells. In that second paper, the authors write: The donors were immunologically healthy infants in Finland who had open corrective cardiac surgery for congenital heart defects. Thymus tissue was obtained as surgical resects removed during corrective cardiac surgery. V and J gene segment usage appeared biased in both thymic and peripheral blood repertoires. Highly overlapping thymic TCR repertoires among unrelated individuals were reported in the related research. The study described the TCR alpha and beta repertoires in fewer than 10 infant thymus samples and four matching peripheral blood samples. The infant donors were roughly 7 to 244 days old, and the cohort included six or seven males and two females. Thymocytes were freed from the tissue by mechanical means and kept at -70 degrees C as pellets of roughly 8.5-31 million cells. Genomic DNA was extracted from frozen cell pellets with a QIAsymphony instrument. TCRB and TCRAD loci were amplified from a standardized quantity of quality-controlled genomic DNA using the immunoSEQ multiplex PCR assay. Amplicons spanned the V(D)J region at a length sufficient to cover the CDR3 and identify V and J genes. Through the commercial immunoSEQ service, the amplicons were sequenced on an Illumina platform. Corrections for primer bias and sequencing errors followed previously described methods, while TCRAD and TCRB definitions were based on the IMGT database. Analysis of the repertoires was done with immunoSEQ Analyzer 3.0 and VDJTools and included basic statistics, V/J segment usage, diversity estimates, rarefaction and pairwise overlap. Diversity was estimated with Chao1, ChaoE, Efron-Thisted, Shannon and inverse Simpson indices, and also on datasets down-sampled to the smallest sample. Repertoire overlap used strict matching of CDR3 nucleotide sequence, V gene and J gene, with Jaccard-based multidimensional scaling clustering. On average, roughly 800,000 unique TCRB clonotypes were obtained from thymus samples, compared with around 78,000 from blood samples.

The chain joins TRBV5-6 to TRBJ2-1; TRBD1 is a possible D gene, resting on 7 matching bases. This receptor was identified in a girl under three years old with a congenital heart defect. Donor details come from another sample of the same person, matched by shared clones. Sequencing used thymocytes. The nucleotide sequence reads as follows: TGTGCCAGCAGCTTGGAGGCCAGGGGGGAGTTATTCTTC. It encodes CASSLEARGELFF. The reference TRBV5-6 and TRBJ2-1 proteins fill in what lies around the CDR3, so the full variable domain reads DAGVTQSPTHLIKTRGQQVTLRCSPKSGHDTVSWYQQALGQGPQFIFQYYEEEERQRGNFPDRFSGHQFPNYSSELNVNALLLGDSALYLCASSLEARGELFFGPGTRLTVL.